These 18 T cell receptor beta chains were sequenced from one sample in a study of blood T cell repertoires in COVID-19. Profiled with immunoSEQ multiplex PCR; TCRdb holds only in-frame clones, not every one. The repertoire holds roughly 500,000 clones, roughly 87% seen once, with roughly 0.92% in the top ten. Specimen: peripheral blood. All receptors come from a young man with COVID-19, enrolled during active disease.

This clone was seen repeatedly, ten times or more. This chain links TRBV24-1 with TRBJ2-2; D is uncertain. The V end lost 8 bases, the J end lost 6 bases, and 9 bases lay between the germline ends. Germline V gene lookup returns CDR1 KGHDR and CDR2 SFDVKD. CDR3 size: 12 residues. The CDR3 nucleotides read TGTGCCACCACATTAGTGCCCGGGGAGCTGTTTTTT. Translation: CATTLVPGELFF.

DNA of the CDR3: TGTGCCAGCAGCTTTCTTACTAACTATGGCTACACCTTC. Translated, it gives CASSFLTNYGYTF. V and J are TRBV7-2 and TRBJ1-2; D ambiguous. This CDR3 is 13 amino acids long. Germline CDR1 is SGHTA and CDR2 is FQGNSA. The V and J ends lost 3 bases and 0 bases respectively, with 5 bases between them. Filled out from reference TRBV7-2 and TRBJ1-2, the complete variable domain reads GAGVSQSPSNKVTEKGKDVELRCDPISGHTALYWYRQSLGQGLEFLIYFQGNSAPDKSGLPSDRFSAERTGGSVSTLTIQRTQQEDSAVYLCASSFLTNYGYTFGSGTRLTVV.

The rearrangement joins TRBV27 to TRBJ2-2; 10 bases map to TRBD1. The CDR3 is 15 amino acids. Germline V CDR1 and CDR2: MNHEY, SMNVEV (reference sequence). V was clipped by 6 bases and J by 6 bases; unmatched bases: 7. The CDR3 nucleotides read TGTGCCAGCAGGAACCCAGGACAGGGGGCCGGGGAGCTGTTTTTT. Protein: CASRNPGQGAGELFF.

The rearrangement uses TRBV5-1 and TRBJ1-1; 8 positions match TRBD1. Germline V gives CDR1 SGHRS, CDR2 YFSETQ. The J segment lost 4 bases and the V segment lost 7 bases, leaving 9 bases of the junction unmatched. The CDR3 totals 14 residues. Here the CDR3 reads CASGPQGAGTEAFF. CDR3 nucleotide sequence: TGCGCCAGCGGACCTCAGGGGGCAGGCACTGAAGCTTTCTTT. Full variable domain (outside the CDR3, taken from reference TRBV5-1 and TRBJ1-1): KAGVTQTPRYLIKTRGQQVTLSCSPISGHRSVSWYQQTPGQGLQFLFEYFSETQRNKGNFPGRFSGRQFSNSRSEMNVSTLELGDSALYLCASGPQGAGTEAFFGQGTRLTVV.

This clone has just a few counts. This sequence joins TRBV7-8 and TRBJ1-2; unclear D gene. This CDR3 spans 14 amino acids. CDR1 and CDR2 from the germline V gene are SGHVS and FQNEAQ. Trimming pared 4 bases from V and 7 bases from J, leaving 16 bases between. The CDR3 region has the DNA TGTGCCAGCAGCTCGGAGAGGAACGGTGGTGGCTACACCTTC. Encoded protein: CASSSERNGGGYTF. The complete variable domain, with remaining parts taken from reference TRBV7-8 and TRBJ1-2, reads GAGVSQSPRYKVAKRGQDVALRCDPISGHVSLFWYQQALGQGPEFLTYFQNEAQLDKSGLPSDRFFAERPEGSVSTLKIQRTQQEDSAVYLCASSSERNGGGYTFGSGTRLTVV.

The chain employs TRBV9 and TRBJ1-2, with D unresolved. Trimming stripped 0 bases from V and 6 bases from J, with 9 bases between. The length of the CDR3 is 13 residues. Germline V gives CDR1 SGDLS, CDR2 YYNGEE. This CDR3 reads CASSVAGVDGYTF. The CDR3 DNA sequence: TGTGCCAGCAGCGTAGCGGGAGTTGATGGCTACACCTTC. Drawing the rest from reference TRBV9 and TRBJ1-2, the complete variable domain is DSGVTQTPKHLITATGQRVTLRCSPRSGDLSVYWYQQSLDQGLQFLIQYYNGEERAKGNILERFSAQQFPDLHSELNLSSLELGDSALYFCASSVAGVDGYTFGSGTRLTVV.

This clone was seen a single time. The chain has TRBV5-4 and TRBJ2-5, with D maybe TRBD2 (6 bases). Trimming left V 7 bases short and J 2 bases short, with 9 bases between. CDR1 is SGHNT, CDR2 YYREEE, per germline (reference sequence). This CDR3 comprises 12 residues. This CDR3 is CASGDLQETQYF. The CDR3 region has the DNA TGTGCCAGCGGGGACTTGCAAGAGACCCAGTACTTC.

In DNA form, the CDR3 reads TGTGCCAGCAGCTCCAGACTAGCGGGAGTGGAGCAGTTCTTC. Its protein is CASSSRLAGVEQFF. The rearrangement uses TRBV5-6 and TRBJ2-1, with 12 positions matching TRBD2. The CDR3 runs 14 residues. V shed 3 bases, J shed 10 bases, and the junction held 5 bases outside the gene matches. Germline V CDR1 and CDR2: SGHDT, YYEEEE.

This chain joins TRBV19 and TRBJ2-1; 13 bases are a match to TRBD2. Germline V CDR1 and CDR2: LNHDA, SQIVND (reference sequence). The CDR3 has 13 residues. Trimming took 9 bases from V and 8 from J; bases not matched to a gene: 4. Here the CDR3 DNA reads TGTGCCAGCTGCGGGACTAGCGGGGATGAGCAGTTCTTC. Its translation: CASCGTSGDEQFF.

This rearrangement joins TRBV10-2 to TRBJ2-5; 7 bases agree with TRBD2. J gave up 5 bases and V 6 bases, and 9 bases lay outside the gene matches. The CDR3 has 14 amino acids. Germline V gives CDR1 WSHSY, CDR2 SAAADI. In DNA, the CDR3 is TGCGCCAGCAGCGTGGCGGGAGTCATCGAGACCCAGTACTTC. Protein: CASSVAGVIETQYF.

The chain uses TRBV11-2 and TRBJ1-2; a possible D gene is TRBD1 (5 bases). The CDR3 extends over 14 amino acids. Germline V gene sequence: CDR1 SGHAT, CDR2 FQNNGV. Trimming shortened V by 4 bases and J by 8 bases, and 17 bases separated the two germline ends. CDR3: CASSSISGIQGYTF. In DNA, the CDR3 is TGTGCCAGCAGCTCGATCTCAGGGATCCAAGGCTACACCTTC.

Written as DNA, the CDR3 is TGTGCCAGCAGCCGAAACAGGGATGAAAAACTGTTTTTT. Translated, it gives CASSRNRDEKLFF. This rearrangement joins TRBV11-2 to TRBJ1-4; perhaps TRBD1 as D (6 bases). Germline V gene lookup returns CDR1 SGHAT and CDR2 FQNNGV. Between the trimmed V and J ends, which lost 5 bases and 6 bases, there was a span of 10 bases. The CDR3 loop spans 13 amino acids.

V usage is TRBV4-1 and J usage is TRBJ1-1; D is unclear. V gave up 6 bases and J gave up 1 base, with 15 bases separating them. CDR3 length equals 15 residues. The germline V gene encodes CDR1 MGHRA and CDR2 YSYEKL. Here the CDR3 reads CASSVRPHPNTEAFF. CDR3 DNA: TGCGCCAGCAGTGTCAGGCCCCACCCGAACACTGAAGCTTTCTTT.

The chain is built from TRBV14 and TRBJ2-7; 7 bases align to TRBD2. J was trimmed by 3 bases and V by 0 bases; bases with no gene match: 5. This CDR3 is 15 amino acids long. The germline V gene encodes CDR1 SGHDN and CDR2 FVKESK. The CDR3 sequence is CASSQEGGRSYEQYF. CDR3 nucleotides: TGTGCCAGCAGCCAAGAGGGCGGGAGAAGCTACGAGCAGTACTTC.

V is TRBV10-1 and J is TRBJ1-1; 7 positions match TRBD1. Germline CDR1 reads WNHNN; CDR2 reads SYGVQD (reference sequence). The CDR3 loop spans 15 amino acids. V lost 6 bases and J lost 3; bases outside the gene matches: 10. The CDR3 protein is CASSALRGRDTEAFF. The DNA of the CDR3 is TGCGCCAGCAGCGCTCTGAGGGGGCGGGACACTGAAGCTTTCTTT.

The chain combines TRBV11-2 with TRBJ2-7; TRBD1 aligns across 7 bases. The CDR3 sequence is 15 residues long. V was clipped by 5 bases and J by 3 bases; unmatched bases: 10. Germline lookup yields CDR1 SGHAT and CDR2 FQNNGV. The CDR3 coding sequence is TGTGCCAGCAGCCCCGGAGCAGGGGGTGGCTACGAGCAGTACTTC. This translates into CASSPGAGGGYEQYF.

This clone was detected a few times. The chain combines TRBV2 with TRBJ1-1; TRBD1 aligns across 10 bases. Germline V lookup: CDR1 SNHLY, CDR2 FYNNEI. CDR3 length equals 14 residues. Trimming at V came to 6 bases and at J to 8 bases, leaving 9 bases not matched to a gene. As DNA, the CDR3 is TGTGCCAGCAGAACAAGGACAGGGGGTGGCGAAGCTTTCTTT. Translating it yields CASRTRTGGGEAFF.

The chain is built from TRBV7-2 and TRBJ2-7; D possibly corresponds to TRBD2 (5 bases). Trimming took 5 bases from V and 0 from J, leaving 11 bases between them. The germline V gene encodes CDR1 SGHTA and CDR2 FQGNSA. The CDR3 spans 14 residues. The CDR3 DNA is TGTGCCAGCAGCCAACTAGACTACTCCTACGAGCAGTACTTC. This gives the protein CASSQLDYSYEQYF.